This T cell receptor (beta chain) was sequenced in a study of T cell responses to AZD1222 COVID-19 vaccine. CDR1 and CDR2 from the germline V gene are DFQATT and SNEGSKA (reference sequence). Trimming removed 5 bases at V and 5 bases at J, with 7 bases between. This CDR3 has 11 amino acids. Clones were read by immunoSEQ multiplex PCR, and TCRdb kept only the in-frame ones, dropping some. Of roughly 56,000 clones in the sample, approximately 85% are singletons; the top ten hold 26%. The chain combines TRBV20-1 with TRBJ2-1; unclear D gene. Sequences were derived from peripheral blood, sampled 28 days after the second AZD1222 dose. The receptor was isolated from an adult who received the AZD1222 COVID-19 vaccine. The CDR3 is CSAPRNNEQFF. CDR3 coding DNA: TGCAGTGCTCCCAGAAACAATGAGCAGTTCTTC.